This entry describes one T cell receptor beta chain. The sample originates from a study of control samples from healthy donors and cancer patients. The assay was immunoSEQ multiplex PCR, and TCRdb's table has in-frame clones only and misses some. This table holds about 130,000 clones, roughly 92% found once. The CDR3 runs to 15 residues. The V segment lost 1 base and the J segment 6 bases; nucleotides outside the gene matches: 5. Germline V gene lookup returns CDR1 SGHNT and CDR2 YYREEE (reference sequence). The sample consisted of blood. This TCR came from a man younger than 35 in good health. The chain recombines TRBV5-4 with TRBJ2-1; TRBD2 aligns across 9 bases. CDR3 bases: TGTGCCAGCAGCTTGCCTAGCGGGGAGGTCAATGAGCAGTTCTTC. This sequence encodes CASSLPSGEVNEQFF. The full variable domain, with the rest looked up from reference TRBV5-4 and TRBJ2-1, is ETGVTQSPTHLIKTRGQQVTLRCSSQSGHNTVSWYQQALGQGPQFIFQYYREEENGRGNFPPRFSGLQFPNYSSELNVNALELDDSALYLCASSLPSGEVNEQFFGPGTRLTVL.